The 18 T cell receptor beta chains below come from one sample, sequenced in a study of persistence of HIV-infected CD4 T cells (dated by TCRdb to the early 2020s). Antigens of these TCRs are unknown. The treatment or condition label on this specimen signifies: suppressive antiretroviral therapy. A pool of overlapping HIV-1 Gag 15-mer peptides, at 0.8 to 1 ug per peptide per mL, was used to stimulate the cells. Memory populations depleted of antigen-responding cells were obtained by sorting nonresponding CD40L-negative CD69-negative CD45RO-high memory CD4+ T cells. The immunoSEQ hsTCRB assay version 4, run in survey mode, was used to sequence TCRbeta repertoires from genomic DNA. This is the immuneACCESS table as TCRdb keeps it, with only in-frame sequences that have V and J called. A part of the clones is gone; compared with another copy, unresolved V genes explain less than half, and the rest is unexplained. This sample comprises tens of thousands of clones, around 82% of them detected only once. The ten largest clonotypes hold approximately 15% of the sample.

Sequencing used CD4+ T cells sorted from PBMCs after 18-hour stimulation, obtained from a patient who received antiretroviral therapy. According to the study, the label for this sample's cell subset or site signals: CD40L-CD69- CD45RO-high memory CD4 T cells not responding to Gag peptides. These receptor sequences come from an adult man with HIV who was CMV-seropositive.

The gene calls are TRBV12-5 and TRBJ1-2; perhaps TRBD1 as D (5 bases). The V end was cut by 1 base, the J end by 5 bases, with 11 bases between. Germline CDR1 LGHNT, CDR2 FRNRAP. This CDR3 is built from 14 residues. DNA of the CDR3: TGTGCTAGTGGTTTGGAGAAGGGGAGTTATGGCTACACCTTC. Translated, it gives CASGLEKGSYGYTF.

By sample share, this clone is medium-sized. This sequence joins TRBV24-1 and TRBJ2-1, with D unresolved. V dropped 4 bases and J dropped 8 bases, with 14 bases sitting between them. The CDR3 runs 14 residues. From germline, CDR1 is KGHDR and CDR2 SFDVKD. The CDR3 nucleotides are TGTGCCACCAGTGAAACGGGCGTAGTGGATGAGCAGTTCTTC. Its translation: CATSETGVVDEQFF.

This clone was counted a few times. The chain carries TRBV7-9 and TRBJ2-3, with D possibly being TRBD2 (5 bases). Germline CDR1 and CDR2: SEHNR and FQNEAQ (reference sequence). The CDR3 sequence is 15 residues long. The V end lost 1 base, the J end lost 7 bases, and 15 bases lay between the germline ends. The CDR3 DNA sequence: TGTGCCAGCAGCTTAGGAGGATCCGGACTCTATACGCAGTATTTT. As protein: CASSLGGSGLYTQYF.

The chain couples TRBV11-2 to TRBJ1-2; 10 bases match TRBD1. V was clipped by 1 base and J by 4 bases; unmatched bases: 3. This CDR3 is 15 amino acids long. CDR1 and CDR2 from the germline V gene are SGHAT and FQNNGV. Here the CDR3 reads CASSLVGTGVYGYTF. In DNA, the CDR3 is TGTGCCAGCAGCTTAGTCGGGACAGGGGTCTATGGCTACACCTTC.

The chain is built from TRBV19 and TRBJ1-5; the D is unclear. This CDR3 is 12 amino acids long. Germline CDR1 is LNHDA and CDR2 is SQIVND (reference sequence). V lost 5 bases and J lost 4, with 6 bases in between. CDR3 protein: CASSQGNQPQHF. The CDR3 DNA sequence: TGTGCCAGTAGTCAAGGGAATCAGCCCCAGCATTTT.

The gene calls are TRBV11-1 and TRBJ2-7, with D possibly called TRBD1 or TRBD2 (5 bases each). Germline loops: CDR1 SGHAT, CDR2 FQDESV (reference sequence). The CDR3 totals 15 residues. With 0 bases removed from V and 7 bases from J, the gap between germline ends came to 16 bases. DNA for the CDR3: TGTGCCAGCAGCTTAGCAGGGACGGTCTTTCAGGAGCAGTACTTC. Translation gives CASSLAGTVFQEQYF.

The chain has TRBV4-3 and TRBJ2-2; D unclear. This CDR3 comprises 16 residues. V was clipped by 1 base and J by 1 base, with 10 bases between them. Germline CDR1 LGHNA, CDR2 YSLEER. CDR3 sequence reads: CASSQGKTGNTGELFF. As DNA, the CDR3 is TGCGCCAGCAGCCAAGGGAAAACGGGGAACACCGGGGAGCTGTTTTTT.

This rearrangement joins TRBV7-8 to TRBJ2-7, with 9 bases fitting TRBD2. This CDR3 contains 14 residues. Germline V gene sequence: CDR1 SGHVS, CDR2 FQNEAQ. The ends lost 1 base at V and 2 bases at J; junction bases unmatched: 0. CDR3 bases: TGTGCCAGCAGCTTAGGCGGGAGGGCCTACGAGCAGTACTTC. Protein: CASSLGGRAYEQYF.

The chain is built from TRBV5-1 and TRBJ1-1; D gene uncertain. The length of the CDR3 is 13 residues. Germline V gene data show CDR1 as SGHRS and CDR2 as YFSETQ. CDR3: CVDRERPLGEAFF. For the CDR3, the DNA is TGCGTCGATAGAGAAAGGCCCCTCGGTGAAGCTTTCTTT.

The genes are TRBV6-5 and TRBJ2-1, with TRBD1 matching 7 bases. Per the germline V gene, CDR1 is MNHEY and CDR2 is SVGAGI. The CDR3 covers 13 residues. The V gene end was trimmed by 10 bases and the J gene end by 3 bases; junction bases not matched to a gene: 6. CDR3 nucleotides: TGTGCCACCCCCGGGACAGTCTACAATGAGCAGTTCTTC. Its translation: CATPGTVYNEQFF.

The gene calls are TRBV3-1 (or the pseudogene TRBV3-2) and TRBJ1-2, with TRBD1 matching 7 bases. Trimming at V came to 6 bases and at J to 8 bases, leaving 3 bases not matched to a gene. CDR3 length equals 11 residues. The V gene's germline CDR1 is LGHDT and CDR2 YNNKEL (reference sequence). CDR3 DNA: TGTGCCAGCAGGACAGGGCGCGGCTACACCTTC. Its translation is CASRTGRGYTF.

The CDR3 DNA reads TGTGCCAGCAGTGAGAGGGACGGTGTAGCCAAAAACATTCAGTACTTC. Protein product: CASSERDGVAKNIQYF. J is TRBJ2-4 and V is TRBV6-1, with D perhaps assigned TRBD1 or TRBD2 (5 bases each). The CDR3 length is 16 residues. V shed 3 bases and J shed 0 bases, with 12 bases lying between them. The germline V gene encodes CDR1 MNHNS and CDR2 SASEGT.

In this sample, this clone turned up once. V usage is TRBV5-4 and J usage is TRBJ1-2; 7 nucleotides agree with TRBD1. Trimming cost V 2 bases and J 2 bases; bases outside gene matches: 3. The V gene's germline CDR1 is SGHNT and CDR2 YYREEE (reference sequence). The CDR3 extends over 14 amino acids. The CDR3 sequence is CASSLLQGNYGYTF. DNA of the CDR3: TGTGCCAGCAGCTTATTACAGGGGAACTATGGCTACACCTTC.

The chain recombines TRBV3-1 (or the pseudogene TRBV3-2) with TRBJ1-1; 8 bases line up with TRBD1. This CDR3 contains 14 residues. The germline CDR1 and CDR2 sequences are LGHDT and YNNKEL (reference sequence). The trim removed 5 bases at V and 11 bases at J, leaving 13 bases unmatched. For the CDR3, the DNA is TGTGCCAGCAGCTCTCGAGCAGGGGGCAATTCGGCTTTCTTT. Protein product: CASSSRAGGNSAFF.

V gene TRBV29-1 combines with J gene TRBJ1-1, with 7 bases identical to TRBD1. The J segment lost 5 bases and the V segment lost 7 bases, leaving 13 bases of the junction unmatched. The CDR3 runs 14 residues. Germline-derived CDR1 and CDR2 are SQVTM and ANQGSEA. The CDR3 DNA follows: TGCAGCGCTTCAAAGACAGGGATTGTAACTGAAGCTTTCTTT. Translation gives CSASKTGIVTEAFF.

This clone appeared a few times. The genes are TRBV5-1 and TRBJ2-2; TRBD2 matches 9 bases. The CDR3 is 16 residues long. V gave up 0 bases and J gave up 7 bases; unmatched junction bases: 7. Per germline, CDR1 SGHRS and CDR2 YFSETQ. The CDR3 nucleotides read TGCGCCAGCAGCTTGGGGCTAGCGGGGTTCGTCGGGGAGCTGTTTTTT. Its translation: CASSLGLAGFVGELFF. The variable domain in full, completed from reference TRBV5-1 and TRBJ2-2, reads KAGVTQTPRYLIKTRGQQVTLSCSPISGHRSVSWYQQTPGQGLQFLFEYFSETQRNKGNFPGRFSGRQFSNSRSEMNVSTLELGDSALYLCASSLGLAGFVGELFFGEGSRLTVL.

The chain joins TRBV2 to TRBJ2-7; TRBD1 might be the D (6 bases). V shed 6 bases and J shed 3 bases, with 9 bases lying between them. Germline CDR1 reads SNHLY; CDR2 reads FYNNEI. The CDR3 sequence is 12 residues long. The chain's CDR3 is CASRQQGYEQYF. CDR3 sequence (DNA): TGTGCCAGCAGACAACAGGGCTACGAGCAGTACTTC.

The chain links TRBV20-1 to TRBJ2-1; D unclear. Germline V lookup: CDR1 DFQATT, CDR2 SNEGSKA (reference sequence). Trimming removed 4 bases at V and 12 bases at J, with 10 bases between. The CDR3 covers 10 residues. The CDR3 loop is CSAKKLAQFF. CDR3 sequence (DNA): TGCAGTGCTAAAAAGTTGGCGCAGTTCTTC.